The rows below give T cell receptor beta chains drawn from one sample of a study of glioma-infiltrating T cells. TCRdb recomputed calls from the multiplex PCR reads with MiXCR, one row per CDR3 protein. The sample carries roughly 350,000 distinct CDR3 sequences, 41% recorded once. The sample comprised glioma tissue, nonneoplastic brain tissue, or PBMCs (not recorded which). These receptors were collected from a human donor with low-grade glioma or glioblastoma, undergoing nonglioma brain surgery, or in good health (not recorded which). The CDR3 runs from the conserved cysteine through the conserved F or W. Each record gives: V gene, J gene, clone size, D gene, CDR3 protein, CDR3 DNA. The D gene is left open where the match is weak. The size entry is marked missing in some rows and otherwise reads once, few, many or a size class.

>TRBV4-2|TRBJ1-5|few|TRBD1
CASSFRDRFVFMDYQPQHF
TGTGCCAGCAGCTTCCGGGACAGGTTTGTCTTTATGGATTATCAGCCCCAGCATTTT
>TRBV5-1|TRBJ2-1|-|-
CAGSPQGYEQFF
TGCGCCGGCAGCCCCCAGGGGTATGAGCAGTTCTTC
>TRBV10-3|TRBJ2-5|few|-
CAISPGGAQGTQYF
TGTGCCATCAGCCCAGGTGGGGCACAGGGGACCCAGTACTTC
>TRBV29-1|TRBJ1-1|once|-
CSAGGTLLAFF
TGCAGCGCTGGGGGAACTCTGCTGGCTTTCTTT
>TRBV20-1|TRBJ2-1|-|-
CSARDRASYNEQFF
TGCAGTGCTAGAGACAGGGCGTCCTACAATGAGCAGTTCTTC
>TRBV7-6|TRBJ2-1|-|TRBD1
CASSAIRQGSTYNEQFF
TGTGCCAGCAGCGCAATTAGACAGGGTTCCACCTACAATGAGCAGTTCTTC
>TRBV7-2|TRBJ2-1|once|TRBD2
CASSLVRTSGVSYNEQFF
TGTGCCAGCAGCTTAGTACGGACTAGCGGGGTTAGCTACAATGAGCAGTTCTTC
>TRBV29-1|TRBJ2-7|-|-
CSVTFDRPYEQYF
TGCAGCGTTACATTCGACAGGCCCTACGAGCAGTACTTC
>TRBV3-1|TRBJ2-4|few|-
CASSQDERQLAKNIQYF
TGTGCCAGCAGCCAAGATGAAAGACAGTTAGCCAAAAACATTCAGTACTTC
>TRBV7-9|TRBJ1-1|few|-
CASSLARGTNTEAFF
TGTGCCAGCAGCTTGGCCCGGGGGACGAACACTGAAGCTTTCTTT
>TRBV28|TRBJ2-5|-|-
CASTRQSQQETQYF
TGTGCCAGCACCAGACAGTCCCAACAAGAGACCCAGTACTTC
>TRBV6-5|TRBJ2-1|-|TRBD2
CASSDGTSGYYNEQFF
TGTGCCAGCAGTGACGGGACTAGCGGGTACTACAATGAGCAGTTCTTC
>TRBV19|TRBJ1-6|few|-
CASSITSDNSPLHF
TGTGCCAGTAGTATAACATCAGATAATTCACCCCTCCACTTT
>TRBV7-9|TRBJ2-7|few|TRBD2
CASSLGTSVYEQYF
TGTGCCAGCAGCCTCGGGACTAGCGTCTACGAGCAGTACTTC
>TRBV20-1|TRBJ2-1|-|-
CSSRDVSSYNEQFF
TGCAGTTCTAGGGACGTTAGCTCCTACAATGAGCAGTTCTTC
>TRBV28|TRBJ2-7|few|TRBD1
CASSFFWTGTAEQYF
TGTGCCAGCAGTTTTTTTTGGACAGGGACTGCCGAGCAGTACTTC
>TRBV5-1|TRBJ1-1|-|TRBD1
CASSQDRVNTEALF
TGCGCCAGCAGCCAGGACAGGGTGAACACTGAAGCTCTCTTT
>TRBV20-1|TRBJ2-1|once|-
CSARDRNGSGDIQFF
TGCAGTGCTAGAGATCGGAATGGCTCGGGGGACATTCAGTTCTTC
>TRBV7-6|TRBJ2-5|-|-
CASSLPLGLERTQYF
TGTGCCAGCAGCTTACCCCTGGGGTTGGAAAGGACCCAGTACTTC
>TRBV28|TRBJ2-7|few|TRBD2
CASSTPGLAITYEQYF
TGTGCCAGCAGTACACCGGGACTAGCGATCACCTACGAGCAGTACTTC
>TRBV7-2|TRBJ1-2|many|-
CASSLDGLNYGYTF
TGTGCCAGCAGCTTAGACGGTCTTAACTATGGCTACACCTTC
>TRBV5-5|TRBJ1-1|few|-
CASSLSEMNTEAFF
TGTGCCAGCAGCTTATCGGAAATGAACACTGAAGCTTTCTTT
>TRBV4-1|TRBJ2-7|-|TRBD1
CASSQTGGYYEQYF
TGCGCCAGCAGCCAGACAGGGGGATACTACGAGCAGTACTTC
>TRBV28|TRBJ2-5|many|-
CASRSRETQYF
TGTGCCAGCAGGTCCAGAGAGACCCAGTACTTC
>TRBV20-1|TRBJ2-2|medium-sized|TRBD2
CSARESGRDTGELFF
TGCAGTGCTAGGGAAAGCGGGAGAGACACCGGGGAGCTGTTTTTT
>TRBV19|TRBJ1-1|-|-
CASSILRDGTEAFF
TGTGCCAGTAGTATCCTTAGGGATGGGACTGAAGCTTTCTTT
>TRBV6-1|TRBJ2-5|many|-
CASSSVETQYF
TGTGCCAGCAGCTCAGTGGAGACCCAGTACTTC
>TRBV6-1|TRBJ1-2|few|-
CASSTGLPNYGYTF
TGTGCCAGCAGTACGGGACTGCCGAACTATGGCTACACCTTC
>TRBV3-1|TRBJ2-5|few|-
CASSQVERTYQETQYF
TGTGCCAGCAGCCAAGTAGAGCGAACCTACCAAGAGACCCAGTACTTC
>TRBV6-1|TRBJ2-7|-|TRBD2
CAIRDGLAGFSTYEQYF
TGTGCCATCAGAGACGGACTAGCGGGTTTTTCCACCTACGAGCAGTACTTC
>TRBV6-1|TRBJ1-1|many|TRBD1
CASSEPTGGGTEAFF
TGTGCCAGCAGTGAACCGACAGGGGGAGGAACTGAAGCTTTCTTT
>TRBV6-5|TRBJ1-3|-|TRBD1
CAISTSTGSGNTIYF
TGTGCCATCAGTACATCGACAGGGTCGGGAAACACCATATATTTT
>TRBV7-6|TRBJ2-1|-|TRBD1
CASSLALDRGRGSNEQFF
TGTGCCAGCAGCTTAGCCTTGGACAGGGGGCGCGGGAGCAATGAGCAGTTCTTC
>TRBV5-1|TRBJ1-1|few|TRBD1
CASSSGQGVSTEAFF
TGCGCCAGCAGCTCTGGACAGGGTGTGAGCACTGAAGCTTTCTTT
>TRBV7-2|TRBJ1-1|few|-
CASSLAGGNTEAFF
TGTGCCAGCAGCTTAGCTGGTGGGAACACTGAAGCTTTCTTT
>TRBV20-1|TRBJ2-1|-|-
CSAPSSGAHEQFF
TGCAGTGCTCCCTCGTCCGGGGCCCATGAGCAGTTCTTC
>TRBV12-3/TRBV12-4|TRBJ1-5|-|-
CASSLDGGEPQHF
TGTGCCAGCAGTTTAGACGGGGGGGAGCCCCAGCATTTT
>TRBV20-1|TRBJ2-7|-|-
CSAYSPRTSSHEQYF
TGCAGTGCCTACTCCCCAAGAACTAGCTCACACGAGCAGTACTTC
>TRBV4-1|TRBJ1-6|once|-
CASSQRQAFYNSPLHF
TGCGCCAGCAGCCAAAGACAGGCCTTCTATAATTCACCCCTCCACTTT
>TRBV4-3|TRBJ2-2|few|-
CASSQVLRGPGELFF
TGCGCCAGCAGCCAAGTATTGAGGGGTCCCGGGGAGCTGTTTTTT
>TRBV7-2|TRBJ2-5|-|-
CASRPRVIETQYF
TGTGCCAGCAGGCCCCGAGTAATAGAGACCCAGTACTTC
>TRBV6-1|TRBJ2-7|-|TRBD1
CAGSLRTGWGYEQYF
TGTGCCGGCAGCCTACGGACAGGGTGGGGCTACGAGCAGTACTTC
>TRBV6-2/TRBV6-3|TRBJ2-3|few|TRBD2
CASSYGLAGDTQYF
TGTGCCAGCAGTTACGGACTAGCGGGGGATACGCAGTATTTT
>TRBV6-1|TRBJ1-1|few|-
CAVRDNMNTEAFF
TGTGCCGTCAGGGACAACATGAACACTGAAGCTTTCTTT
>TRBV19|TRBJ2-1|-|TRBD2
CASSMAGGTYNEQFF
TGTGCCAGTAGTATGGCGGGAGGAACCTACAATGAGCAGTTCTTC
>TRBV4-2|TRBJ2-7|few|TRBD2
CASSHQLAGRPYEQYF
TGTGCCAGCAGCCACCAACTAGCGGGACGCCCCTACGAGCAGTACTTC
>TRBV20-1|TRBJ2-5|few|TRBD2
CSARSTSPRVETQYF
TGCAGTGCTAGATCGACTAGCCCGAGGGTCGAGACCCAGTACTTC
>TRBV20-1|TRBJ2-7|-|-
CSASPWSLEQYF
TGCAGTGCTAGCCCTTGGAGCCTCGAGCAGTACTTC
>TRBV19|TRBJ1-5|-|TRBD1
CASQVQGSRGQPQHF
TGTGCCAGCCAAGTACAGGGGTCCAGGGGGCAGCCCCAGCATTTT
>TRBV18|TRBJ2-1|-|-
CASSPLLGRYNEQFF
TGTGCCAGCTCACCTCTTCTTGGCAGGTACAATGAGCAGTTCTTC